The entry that follows covers one TCR beta chain sequence. Its antigen is still unknown. This sample was taken from a study of radiotherapy plus CTLA-4 blockade in lung cancer. Study observations and caveats: The study found tumor-derived TCR clones expanded in blood after radiotherapy plus ipilimumab.

Data came from immunoSEQ multiplex PCR; TCRdb stores just in-frame clones and leaves some out. The sample contains about 48,000 clones, 75% to 90% of which appear only once. The sequence was collected from a human donor with non-small cell lung cancer that progressed on radiotherapy plus ipilimumab. Some clones in this sample may be carry-over from other donors' samples. This material consisted of peripheral blood, taken from a patient treated with radiotherapy plus ipilimumab.

This CDR3 is CASSGDMSSGNTIYF. CDR3 in DNA: TGTGCCAGCAGCGGCGACATGTCCTCTGGAAACACCATATATTTT. The chain has TRBV9 and TRBJ1-3; no clear D gene. The CDR3 loop spans 15 amino acids. V was shortened by 3 bases and J by 0 bases, with 10 bases between the two germline ends. Germline V lookup: CDR1 SGDLS, CDR2 YYNGEE.